The source of this TCR beta chain is a study of T cell responses to AZD1222 COVID-19 vaccine. General study results and limits: CD4 TCRs associated with vaccination spanned spike, dominating at 160-218 and 743-854.

In the case of this clone: Its antigen is unidentified. An end of the junction differs from the germline gene, which may be a read error.

This CDR3 is built from 11 residues. Sequenced by immunoSEQ multiplex PCR; TCRdb stores in-frame clones only, minus some. In the table there are approximately 99,000 clones, approximately 89% of which are singletons. Here the sequenced sample was peripheral blood, taken on day 0 of MenACWY control vaccination. This TCR was recovered from an adult in good health. V gene TRBV12-3 or TRBV12-4 combines with J gene TRBJ1-1; no reliable D call. CDR3 region: CAGSLGIEAFF. As DNA, the CDR3 is TGTGCCGGCAGTTTAGGGATTGAAGCTTTCTTT.